Detailed here is one TCR beta chain. Measured with immunoSEQ multiplex PCR; TCRdb has only the in-frame clones, and not every one. Here the sample spans approximately 250,000 clones, around 90% being singletons. This sample is drawn from a study of blood T cell repertoires in COVID-19. The CDR3 spans 15 residues. Trimming took off 1 base at V and 4 bases at J, with 13 bases between the two ends. Germline lookup yields CDR1 SGHTA and CDR2 FQGNSA. The rearrangement joins TRBV7-2 to TRBJ1-2; a possible D gene is TRBD1 (6 bases). This receptor was identified in a woman under 40 who had recovered from COVID-19. The specimen sequenced was PBMCs or T cells enriched from blood (not recorded which). CDR3 coding DNA: TGTGCCAGCAGCTTAGGCTTGGGGGACATCTATGGCTACACCTTC. Translated: CASSLGLGDIYGYTF.